Sequencing of this TCR beta chain was carried out in a study of T-cell memory formation after mild COVID-19. Study at large: The two donors had largely donor-specific TCR clusters. Study-level results: In second-wave clones peaking day 37, SARS-CoV-2 specificity remained unconfirmed. Shrinking CD4+ clones resided mostly in CM and EM, and CD8+ ones in EMRA. Later expanders leaned CD4+, whereas day 15 to 85 contracting clones were balanced CD4/CD8.

The CDR3 runs 14 residues. CDR1 and CDR2 (germline): MGHRA, YSYEKL. Trimming shortened V by 1 base and J by 2 bases, and 9 bases separated the two germline ends. TCRdb ran MiXCR on the 5' RACE reads and lists one entry per CDR3 protein. Here the sample spans around 200,000 distinct CDR3 sequences, around 25% being singletons. On this clonotype: The antigen is not known.

The sequenced material came from PBMCs or a T cell subset sorted from them (not recorded which). This receptor was identified in an adult woman who had mild COVID-19 (a few samples of this study predate the infection). Cell type and time point are not known. The chain recombines TRBV4-1 with TRBJ2-7; no clear D. As DNA, the CDR3 is TGCGCCAGCAGCCAAGTTTCCCATACCTACGAGCAGTACTTC. Protein product: CASSQVSHTYEQYF.